Given below is one TCR beta chain in context. Its specific antigen is unknown. No clone much larger than this one lies a single base away; base qualities are absent. These data are taken from a study of early T cells in non-severe SARS-CoV-2 infection (dated by TCRdb to about 2021). Study-level background: Because TCR sequencing was done on bulk RNA from unsorted whole blood, the alpha and beta chains could not be paired. On the study overall, not on this receptor specifically: VDJdb matching was skewed toward anti-spike CD8 responses, so virus-specific expansions were likely underestimated and private and CD4 specificities were missed.

The library was produced with 5' RACE. These reads were obtained on a NextSeq 500. To correct for sequencing error and PCR bias, the TCR library protocol tagged individual cDNA molecules with unique molecular identifiers. TCR alpha and beta chains were both sequenced, and the abundances of alpha and beta sequences in each sample were closely correlated with each other. In the authors' own workflow: Decombinator V4 was used to perform V gene, J gene and CDR3 annotation of TCR sequences. Expanded TCRs were defined as changing significantly between any two time points under a Poisson model with p below 0.0001. TCR abundances were normalised to the total number of TCRs sequenced in each sample and reported as counts per million. TRAV1-2 paired with TRAJ12, TRAJ20 or TRAJ33 defined MAIT TCRs, while TRAV10 paired with TRAJ18 defined iNKT TCRs. A search of VDJdb, accessed on 1 November 2021, was run for TCRs annotated to CMV, EBV and SARS-CoV-2, with TCRs annotated for multiple antigens excluded. The public reads were quality trimmed at Q25 with fastp and then assembled into clones with MiXCR by TCRdb, keeping productive beta chains. A single entry per CDR3 protein holds the most common genes and DNA from its merged rows. Here the V and J calls rest on TCRdb's processing, not on the authors' analysis. In this sample the table shows approximately 71,000 distinct CDR3 sequences, more than 9% of which occur a single time. About 1.6% of the sample belongs to the ten largest clones.

Set within a cohort of healthcare workers in London, UK, this nested case-control study involved weekly PCR testing of nasopharyngeal swabs along with blood sampling. Healthcare workers were recruited between 23 and 31 March 2020, during the week of the UK lockdown, and were followed weekly for up to roughly 15 weeks. The V end loses 6 bases and the J end loses 7 bases, and a stretch of 13 bases separates them. The germline V gene yields SNHLY for CDR1 and FYNNEI for CDR2. From the cysteine through the phenylalanine, the CDR3 covers 13 amino acids. The sequence is cut down to CDR3 DNA, 39 bases in frame from base 1.

The TCR originated in an adult who was a healthcare worker with PCR-confirmed SARS-CoV-2 infection or an uninfected control (not recorded which). This receptor chain uses TRBV2 and TRBJ1-5, and perhaps TRBD1 as D gene, on 5 matching bases. Sequencing was carried out using whole blood. The CDR3 reads as follows: CASRPREIQPQHF. The sequenced DNA: TGTGCCAGCAGGCCCAGGGAGATCCAGCCCCAGCATTTT. The full variable domain, with segments outside the CDR3 supplied by the reference TRBV2 and TRBJ1-5 proteins, appears as EPEVTQTPSHQVTQMGQEVILRCVPISNHLYFYWYRQILGQKVEFLVSFYNNEISEKSEIFDDQFSVERPDGSNFTLKIRSTKLEDSAMYFCASRPREIQPQHFGDGTRLSIL.